The clone carrying this TCR beta chain was found many times. Primers targeting TRAV and TRBV primed first-strand cDNA, covering alpha and beta chains. Over roughly 19 PCR cycles, TCRs were amplified from a constant-region primer and V-primer adapter. TCRdb re-called the reads with MiXCR, one entry per CDR3 protein. The sample yields just over 90,000 distinct CDR3 sequences, 20% to 25% seen once. This sample is drawn from a study of low-dose radiotherapy and immunotherapy resistance in tumors. For the study at large: The patients were given nivolumab 240 mg every two weeks and ipilimumab 1 mg/kg every six weeks, through an intravenous route. Intravenous cyclophosphamide 200 mg/m2 was given every two weeks, one day before radiation and immunotherapy.

V lost 3 bases and J 8 bases, leaving 13 bases between the germline ends. The CDR3 is 14 residues long. CDR1 is LNHDA and CDR2 is SQIVND in the germline V gene (reference sequence). Indicated time point: after trial treatment. Treatment indicated: LDRT plus nivolumab, ipilimumab, low-dose cyclophosphamide and aspirin (RACIN trial). The material was PBMCs, obtained after low-dose radiotherapy plus immunotherapy. The chain links TRBV19 to TRBJ2-2; D uncertain. This sequence originates from a female donor with ovarian cancer. The CDR3: CASSIYGGAGELFF. In DNA, the CDR3 is TGTGCCAGTAGTATTTACGGCGGCGCGGGGGAGCTGTTTTTT. The whole variable domain, filled in from reference TRBV19 and TRBJ2-2, reads DGGITQSPKYLFRKEGQNVTLSCEQNLNHDAMYWYRQDPGQGLRLIYYSQIVNDFQKGDIAEGYSVSREKKESFPLTVTSAQKNPTAFYLCASSIYGGAGELFFGEGSRLTVL.